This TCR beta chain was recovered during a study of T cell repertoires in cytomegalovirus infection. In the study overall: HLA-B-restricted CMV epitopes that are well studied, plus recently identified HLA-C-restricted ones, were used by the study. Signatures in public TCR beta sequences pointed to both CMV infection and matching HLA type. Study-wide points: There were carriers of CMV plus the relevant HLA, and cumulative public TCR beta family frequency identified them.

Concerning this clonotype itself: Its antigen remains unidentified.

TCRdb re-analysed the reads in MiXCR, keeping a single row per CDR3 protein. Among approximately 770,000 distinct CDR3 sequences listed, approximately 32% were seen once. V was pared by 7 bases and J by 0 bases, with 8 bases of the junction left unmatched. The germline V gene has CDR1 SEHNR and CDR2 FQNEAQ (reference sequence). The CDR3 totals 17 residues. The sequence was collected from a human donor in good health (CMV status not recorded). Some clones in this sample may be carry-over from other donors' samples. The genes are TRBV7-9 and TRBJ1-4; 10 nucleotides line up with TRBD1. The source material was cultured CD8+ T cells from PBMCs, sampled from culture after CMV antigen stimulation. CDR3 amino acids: CASTSVGTGATNEKLFF. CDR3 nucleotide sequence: TGTGCCAGCACCAGCGTAGGGACAGGGGCAACTAATGAAAAACTGTTTTTT.